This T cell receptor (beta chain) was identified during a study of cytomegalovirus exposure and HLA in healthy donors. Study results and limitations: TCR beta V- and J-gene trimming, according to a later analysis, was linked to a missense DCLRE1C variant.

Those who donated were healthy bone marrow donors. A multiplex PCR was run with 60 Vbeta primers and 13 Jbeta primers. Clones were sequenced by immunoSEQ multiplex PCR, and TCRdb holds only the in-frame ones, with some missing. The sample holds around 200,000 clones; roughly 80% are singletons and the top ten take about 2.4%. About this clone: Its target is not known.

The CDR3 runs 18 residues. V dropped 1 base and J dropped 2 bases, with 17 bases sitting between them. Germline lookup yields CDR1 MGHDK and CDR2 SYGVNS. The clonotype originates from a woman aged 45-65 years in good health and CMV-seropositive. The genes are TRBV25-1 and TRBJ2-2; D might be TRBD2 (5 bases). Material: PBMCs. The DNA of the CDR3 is TGTGCCAGCAGTGAATCAGGTCTGGAGCGGCGTAACACCGGGGAGCTGTTTTTT. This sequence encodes CASSESGLERRNTGELFF.